This T cell receptor beta chain was profiled in a study of cytomegalovirus exposure and HLA in healthy donors. To note about this clone: Its target is not known.

Primers: 60 Vbeta forward and 13 Jbeta reverse. TCRdb keeps only in-frame clones here, not all; method: immunoSEQ multiplex PCR. The profile covers around 300,000 clones, with 84% appearing a single time and approximately 2% taken by the ten largest. The study, taken as a whole, reports: The listing of 150 to 200 TCR beta chains classed them as cytomegalovirus-associated. An apparent linkage of common viral pathogens to several of the most significant clusters emerged in a later analysis.

The source material was PBMCs. The sequence derives from a woman aged 40 to 50 in good health and CMV-seropositive.

The CDR3 DNA follows: TGTGCCAGCAGCTTGGATCTAGCGGGAGGGCCTGGCAATGAGCAGTTCTTC. It encodes CASSLDLAGGPGNEQFF. The J gene is TRBJ2-1, the V gene TRBV5-4, with 12 nucleotides matching TRBD2. CDR3 size: 17 residues. The ends lost 0 bases at V and 6 bases at J; junction bases unmatched: 7. The germline gives CDR1 SGHNT, CDR2 YYREEE (reference sequence). Complete variable domain (other parts from reference TRBV5-4 and TRBJ2-1): ETGVTQSPTHLIKTRGQQVTLRCSSQSGHNTVSWYQQALGQGPQFIFQYYREEENGRGNFPPRFSGLQFPNYSSELNVNALELDDSALYLCASSLDLAGGPGNEQFFGPGTRLTVL.